The 22 T cell receptor beta chains reported below all come from one sample, sequenced in a study of regulatory T cells in long-lasting Graves disease. Investigators prepared the TCR beta libraries by applying iRepertoire HTBI primers and Arm-PCR of CDR3 regions. TCRdb called the multiplex PCR reads again in MiXCR, with one record for every CDR3 protein. This sample has 500,000 or so distinct CDR3 sequences, with about 15% found just once. The time point is: newly diagnosed GD, antithyroid drugs for less than 3 months. PBMC RNA was the source of the TCR library. These data also formed part of another study, on T cells in Graves' hyperthyroidism and ophthalmopathy.

The sequencing used peripheral blood mononuclear cells (PBMCs), collected at new diagnosis, from a patient treated with antithyroid drugs. These receptors were collected from a woman aged 35-65 years with Graves disease.

This clonotype was found many times. This rearrangement joins TRBV11-2 to TRBJ2-5; TRBD2 agrees at 9 bases. The junction had 5 bases not matched to a gene; V was cut back by 4 bases and J by 2 bases. The CDR3 has 15 residues. The germline V gene encodes CDR1 SGHAT and CDR2 FQNNGV. The CDR3 sequence: CASSWSGGLQETQYF. CDR3 in DNA: TGTGCCAGCAGCTGGAGCGGGGGGTTACAAGAGACCCAGTACTTC.

V is TRBV19 and J is TRBJ1-2; D possibly corresponds to TRBD1 (5 bases). Germline values: CDR1 LNHDA, CDR2 SQIVND (reference sequence). The CDR3 runs 14 residues. Trimming took off 1 base at V and 2 bases at J, with 8 bases between the two ends. The CDR3 loop reads CASSIVGQNYGYTF. In DNA, the CDR3 is TGTGCCAGTAGTATAGTGGGGCAGAACTATGGCTACACCTTC.

The sample holds a few counts of this clonotype. The rearrangement joins TRBV4-1 to TRBJ1-5; D gene unclear. The CDR3 consists of 12 residues. V was shortened by 3 bases and J by 10 bases, with 10 bases between the two germline ends. The germline CDR1 and CDR2 sequences are MGHRA and YSYEKL. The chain's CDR3 is CASSQPAGPQHF. CDR3 DNA sequence: TGCGCCAGCAGCCAGCCCGCGGGACCCCAGCATTTT.

This chain uses TRBV7-9 with TRBJ1-1; D is unclear. Germline CDR1 and CDR2: SEHNR and FQNEAQ (reference sequence). The V end was cut by 8 bases, the J end by 10 bases, with 11 bases between. This CDR3 spans 10 amino acids. CDR3 amino acids: CASGVYGAFF. The CDR3, as DNA: TGTGCCAGCGGGGTGTATGGAGCTTTCTTT.

V is TRBV5-5 and J is TRBJ2-5; either TRBD1 or TRBD2 may supply D (6 bases each). Deletions cut 0 bases from V and 5 bases from J, with 29 bases between. Germline lookup yields CDR1 SGHKS and CDR2 YYEKEE (reference sequence). This CDR3 has 20 residues. The CDR3 protein is CASSLVHWKGGAYIGETQYF. The CDR3 DNA sequence: TGTGCCAGCAGCTTGGTCCATTGGAAGGGGGGCGCTTACATTGGCGAGACCCAGTACTTC.

This clonotype was recorded a few times. The V call is TRBV29-1, the J call TRBJ1-2; the D gene is possibly TRBD1 (5 bases). CDR1 and CDR2 from the germline V gene are SQVTM and ANQGSEA. Trimming stripped 0 bases from V and 2 bases from J, with 13 bases between. CDR3 length: 15 amino acids. CDR3 amino acids: CSVEDTAGSNYGYTF. For the CDR3, the DNA is TGCAGCGTTGAAGATACGGCAGGGTCAAACTATGGCTACACCTTC. Full variable domain (remainder filled in from reference TRBV29-1 and TRBJ1-2): SAVISQKPSRDICQRGTSLTIQCQVDSQVTMMFWYRQQPGQSLTLIATANQGSEATYESGFVIDKFPISRPNLTFSTLTVSNMSPEDSSIYLCSVEDTAGSNYGYTFGSGTRLTVV.

The chain is built from TRBV20-1 and TRBJ1-4, with D possibly matching TRBD1 (6 bases). CDR3 size: 16 residues. The germline CDR1 and CDR2 sequences are DFQATT and SNEGSKA (reference sequence). With 2 bases removed from V and 8 bases from J, the gap between germline ends came to 21 bases. CDR3: CSARSRDTGEEEKLFF. CDR3 bases: TGCAGTGCTAGAAGCCGGGACACGGGGGAGGAGGAAAAACTGTTTTTT.

This clonotype was seen a few times. J is TRBJ2-1 and V is TRBV28, with D perhaps being TRBD1 or TRBD2 (6 bases each). V lost 6 bases and J 9 bases, leaving 15 bases between the germline ends. This CDR3 spans 13 amino acids. The germline V gene has CDR1 MDHEN and CDR2 SYDVKM. In DNA, the CDR3 is TGTGCCAGCAGGTGGGGGGCCGGGATTGAGCAGTTCTTC. Translating it yields CASRWGAGIEQFF.

Notes on this clonotype: The CDR3 does not close with the conserved phenylalanine or tryptophan, likely indicating a read error. The genes are TRBV3-1 and TRBJ1-1; D is unclear. The V end was cut by 4 bases, the J end by 1 base, with 13 bases between. This CDR3 is built from 15 residues. Germline V gene lookup returns CDR1 LGHDT and CDR2 YNNKEL (reference sequence). As DNA, the CDR3 is TGTGCCAGCAGCCCGTTCCCGGCGAAGAACACTGAAGCTTTCTCT. Its protein is CASSPFPAKNTEAFS.

In regard to this clonotype: Possible read error: a much larger clone is one base away. This chain joins TRBV11-2 and TRBJ2-1; no clear D gene. The V end was cut by 4 bases, the J end by 4 bases, with 20 bases between. CDR3 length: 17 residues. Germline CDR1 is SGHAT and CDR2 is FQNNGV. The CDR3 sequence is CASSSKHGLLGYNEQFF. Written as DNA, the CDR3 is TGTGCCAGCAGCTCGAAACATGGGCTTTTAGGGTACAATGAGCAGTTCTTC.

The V call is TRBV10-3, the J call TRBJ2-7, with 8 nucleotides matching TRBD2. The CDR3 is made up of 14 amino acids. V lost 3 bases to trimming and J lost 4 bases; unmatched junction nucleotides: 5. The germline gives CDR1 ENHRY, CDR2 SYGVKD. The DNA for the CDR3 is TGTGCCATCAGTGATGGTAGCGGGGTGTACGAGCAGTACTTC. It encodes CAISDGSGVYEQYF.

This rearrangement joins TRBV18 to TRBJ1-5; TRBD1 agrees at 7 bases. Germline assignment: CDR1 KGHSH and CDR2 LQKENI. The CDR3 runs 17 residues. V dropped 6 bases and J dropped 0; count of bases not matched to a gene: 11. The CDR3 region has the DNA TGTGCCAGCTCGCCGCGGGACAGCCCGGATAGCAATCAGCCCCAGCATTTT. Amino acids: CASSPRDSPDSNQPQHF. The full variable domain, rest sourced from reference TRBV18 and TRBJ1-5, is NAGVMQNPRHLVRRRGQEARLRCSPMKGHSHVYWYRQLPEEGLKFMVYLQKENIIDESGMPKERFSAEFPKEGPSILRIQQVVRGDSAAYFCASSPRDSPDSNQPQHFGDGTRLSIL.

This clonotype was counted many times. This rearrangement joins TRBV2 to TRBJ1-1; D gene uncertain. This CDR3 has 14 residues. From germline, CDR1 is SNHLY and CDR2 FYNNEI. V was trimmed by 7 bases and J by 4 bases, leaving 16 bases between them. CDR3 region: CASTSGEVSTEAFF. In DNA form, the CDR3 reads TGTGCCAGCACCTCCGGGGAGGTGAGCACTGAAGCTTTCTTT.

This chain uses TRBV12-3 or TRBV12-4 with TRBJ1-1; D is uncertain. The CDR3 has 13 amino acids. V lost 7 bases to trimming and J lost 4 bases, with 13 bases between them. The CDR3 region is CASKSGGLTEAFF. The DNA for the CDR3 is TGTGCCAGCAAATCCGGAGGGCTCACTGAAGCTTTCTTT.

This clonotype was seen ten or more times. The chain has TRBV7-9 and TRBJ2-7; D may match TRBD1 or TRBD2 (5 bases each). Trimming stripped 3 bases from V and 6 bases from J, with 12 bases between. Germline CDR1 reads SEHNR; CDR2 reads FQNEAQ (reference sequence). CDR3 length equals 13 residues. The CDR3 coding sequence is TGTGCCAGCAGCTTTCTGGGACCTCCCGAGCAGTACTTC. Amino acids: CASSFLGPPEQYF.

This clonotype has ten or more counts. The chain is built from TRBV9 and TRBJ2-7, with D unclear. In germline, CDR1 is SGDLS, CDR2 YYNGEE. Trimming pared 0 bases from V and 1 base from J, leaving 8 bases between. The CDR3 covers 14 residues. CDR3 nucleotide sequence: TGTGCCAGCAGCGTAGCTGACAAGTCCTACGAGCAGTACTTC. Protein: CASSVADKSYEQYF.

This clonotype was counted between two and nine times. The chain combines TRBV18 with TRBJ2-5, with 9 bases fitting TRBD1. V shed 4 bases and J 2 bases; nucleotides not matched to a gene: 11. CDR3 length equals 17 residues. CDR1 and CDR2 (germline): KGHSH, LQKENI. Here the CDR3 DNA reads TGTGCCAGCTCACACTTCCCCCCGGGACAGGGTCAAGAGACCCAGTACTTC. Protein product: CASSHFPPGQGQETQYF.

V gene TRBV20-1 combines with J gene TRBJ2-1; D perhaps matches TRBD1 (5 bases). The V end lost 2 bases, the J end lost 5 bases, and 10 bases lay between the germline ends. Germline V gene data show CDR1 as DFQATT and CDR2 as SNEGSKA (reference sequence). This CDR3 comprises 13 residues. The DNA of the CDR3 is TGCAGTGCTAGAATGGGGCCCAACAATGAGCAGTTCTTC. Amino acids: CSARMGPNNEQFF.

This clonotype was counted at least ten times. The chain links TRBV12-5 to TRBJ1-1, with D hard to call. CDR1 is LGHNT and CDR2 is FRNRAP in the germline V gene. The CDR3 spans 13 residues. V was shortened by 1 base and J by 1 base, with 4 bases between the two germline ends. CDR3 bases: TGTGCTAGTGGTTTGGGCAGGAACACTGAAGCTTTCTTT. This codes for CASGLGRNTEAFF.

Note on this clonotype: One base away lies a much larger clone, so this may be a sequencing read error. The chain uses TRBV12-5 and TRBJ2-1, with 10 bases that match TRBD2. The germline CDR1 and CDR2 sequences are LGHNT and FRNRAP. The CDR3 consists of 15 residues. The CDR3, as DNA: TGTGCTAGTGGTTTGGCTAGCGGGGGTTCGAATGAGCAGTCCTTC. The encoded protein is CASGLASGGSNEQSF.

This clonotype occurred many times. V and J are TRBV27 and TRBJ1-5, with D unresolved. The V end was cut by 5 bases, the J end by 4 bases, with 12 bases between. The CDR3 loop spans 14 amino acids. Germline-derived CDR1 and CDR2 are MNHEY and SMNVEV (reference sequence). The CDR3 sequence: CASSGRVGNQPQHF. The DNA of the CDR3 is TGTGCCAGCAGTGGGAGGGTTGGGAATCAGCCCCAGCATTTT.

The sample holds many counts of this clonotype. The rearrangement links TRBV29-1 to TRBJ2-7, with D perhaps TRBD2 (5 bases). V was clipped by 3 bases and J by 3 bases, with 12 bases between them. CDR3 length equals 13 residues. Germline values: CDR1 SQVTM, CDR2 ANQGSEA. CDR3 residues: CSVDGGHLYEQYF. The CDR3 nucleotides are TGCAGCGTTGATGGAGGTCATCTCTACGAGCAGTACTTC.